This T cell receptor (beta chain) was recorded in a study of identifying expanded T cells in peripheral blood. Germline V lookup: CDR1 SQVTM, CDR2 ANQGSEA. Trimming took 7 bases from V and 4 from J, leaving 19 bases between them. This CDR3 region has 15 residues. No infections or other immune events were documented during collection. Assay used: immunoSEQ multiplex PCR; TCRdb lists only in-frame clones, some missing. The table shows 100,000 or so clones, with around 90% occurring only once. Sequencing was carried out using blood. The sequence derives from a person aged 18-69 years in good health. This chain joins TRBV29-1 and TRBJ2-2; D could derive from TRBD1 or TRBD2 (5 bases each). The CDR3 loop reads CSASGTDSGTGELFF. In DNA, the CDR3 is TGCAGCGCGTCCGGGACGGACTCTGGCACCGGGGAGCTGTTTTTT.